This TCR beta chain stems from a study of T cell responses to AZD1222 COVID-19 vaccine. TCRdb keeps only in-frame clones here, not all; method: immunoSEQ multiplex PCR. The sample lists around 110,000 clones, about 90% occurring once. This CDR3 contains 17 residues. Germline-derived CDR1 and CDR2 are MGHRA and YSYEKL. The V end lost 1 base, the J end lost 4 bases, and 20 bases lay between the germline ends. Sequenced here: peripheral blood, sampled 28 days after the second AZD1222 dose. The TCR originated in an adult who received the AZD1222 COVID-19 vaccine. The chain has TRBV4-1 and TRBJ2-7, with a tentative D call TRBD2 (5 bases). This CDR3 reads CASSQVIVASRKYEQYF. Here the CDR3 DNA reads TGCGCCAGCAGCCAAGTCATCGTAGCGTCTCGTAAGTACGAGCAGTACTTC.